This T cell receptor (beta chain) was recovered during a study of CD8 T cells in Susac syndrome. About the study: Each patient with Susac syndrome, at the time of blood draw, was therapy-naive, on corticosteroids, or on intravenous immunoglobulin alone.

Random-hexamer reverse transcription was applied to roughly 0.45 to 1 ug RNA. An immunoSEQ multiplex PCR amplified TCR beta CDR3 over 54 Vbeta and 13 Jbeta. TCRdb independently ran MiXCR on the immunoSEQ multiplex PCR reads; one entry per CDR3 protein. The data contain roughly 150,000 distinct CDR3 sequences, approximately 95% of them seen just once; the ten biggest clones take up 0.16%. CDR1 and CDR2 (germline): SQVTM, ANQGSEA. Trimming stripped 4 bases from V and 3 bases from J, with 11 bases between. The CDR3 totals 13 residues. Sequencing targeted TCR beta in blood CD8+ and CD4+ T cells. TEMRA cells were FACS-enriched and CD8+ and CD4+ T cells negatively isolated.

The sequenced material came from CD4+ T cells from PBMCs. The chain uses TRBV29-1 and TRBJ2-3; D not certain. The TCR sequence derives from a human donor with Susac syndrome. The CDR3 is CSVVPPATDTQYF. The CDR3 region has the DNA TGCAGCGTTGTCCCTCCGGCAACAGATACGCAGTATTTT.